In its sample, the clone carrying this TCR beta chain was seen many times. What it binds is unknown. The sample comes from a study of T cells in Graves' hyperthyroidism and ophthalmopathy. Overall study findings and caveats: Before onset, ophthalmopathy was predicted by the model a median around 6.5 months earlier. Stable hyperthyroidism was separated from ophthalmopathy by a model based on 13 V-J features.

The source material, RNA transcripts, was used to amplify TCR beta CDR3 regions. Initially, a first-round RT-PCR of the TCR CDR3 employed the HTBI primer set. Each CDR3 protein gets one entry after TCRdb re-called the multiplex PCR reads with MiXCR. The sample yields approximately 500,000 distinct CDR3 sequences, 35% to 55% seen once. Germline V CDR1 and CDR2: SGHVS, FQNEAQ. The CDR3 consists of 13 residues. Trimming removed 1 base at V and 5 bases at J, with 6 bases between. Newly diagnosed patients aged 18 to 65 had hyperthyroidism of under 2 months' duration. The sequencing sample was made of peripheral blood or thyroid tissue (not recorded which). The V gene is TRBV7-8, the J gene TRBJ1-5; D not resolved. The TCR was taken from a young woman with Graves' hyperthyroidism. As DNA, the CDR3 is TGTGCCAGCAGCTTAGATTGGGATCAGCCCCAGCATTTT. It specifies CASSLDWDQPQHF.